The next 17 T cell receptor beta chains were all read from a single sample in a study of T cells after posttransplantation cyclophosphamide. Assay: immunoSEQ multiplex PCR; the TCRdb copy retains only in-frame clones and omits some. The table shows approximately 15,000 clones, with more than 80% occurring only once. Methotrexate plus calcineurin inhibitor accompanied controls' myeloablative marrow transplants; sampling was 1 year later. The sequencing here drew on PBMCs, taken 441 days after allogeneic stem cell transplant with calcineurin inhibitor and methotrexate. The receptors come from a male patient between 25 and 40 years old who received an allogeneic stem cell transplant from an unrelated donor, was CMV-positive, and had acute and chronic GVHD. Certain T cells may be donor cells from the graft.

This clone was counted a few times. The genes are TRBV29-1 and TRBJ1-2; no firm D call. There are 13 residues in the CDR3. Germline V gene data show CDR1 as SQVTM and CDR2 as ANQGSEA. Trimming removed 4 bases at V and 8 bases at J, with 17 bases between. The CDR3 reads CSVGLEAPEGYTF. The CDR3 DNA sequence: TGCAGCGTTGGCCTCGAGGCACCCGAAGGCTACACCTTC. The full variable domain, in which reference TRBV29-1 and TRBJ1-2 provide the parts outside the CDR3, is SAVISQKPSRDICQRGTSLTIQCQVDSQVTMMFWYRQQPGQSLTLIATANQGSEATYESGFVIDKFPISRPNLTFSTLTVSNMSPEDSSIYLCSVGLEAPEGYTFGSGTRLTVV.

The chain employs TRBV7-2 and TRBJ2-4; 12 bases fit TRBD2. The V gene's germline CDR1 is SGHTA and CDR2 FQGNSA. This CDR3 is built from 15 residues. Germline trimming cut 3 bases from V and 7 bases from J; bases unmatched to any gene: 4. The CDR3 DNA is TGTGCCAGCAGCTTCCTAGCGGGGGGGCTTAACATTCAGTACTTC. Translation: CASSFLAGGLNIQYF.

CDR3 sequence reads: CASTPGPGQGAKDEAFF. The CDR3 DNA reads TGTGCCAGTACCCCGGGGCCAGGACAGGGGGCTAAGGATGAAGCTTTCTTT. This chain connects TRBV19 to TRBJ1-1; TRBD1 agrees at 11 bases. V shed 7 bases and J 7 bases; nucleotides not matched to a gene: 17. The germline CDR1 and CDR2 sequences are LNHDA and SQIVND (reference sequence). The CDR3 spans 17 residues.

The V gene is TRBV7-6, the J gene TRBJ2-5, with 7 bases lining up with TRBD2. The trim removed 0 bases at V and 3 bases at J, leaving 4 bases unmatched. Germline CDR1 is SGHVS and CDR2 is FNYEAQ. This CDR3 has 15 amino acids. The CDR3 here is CASSLAGLAEETQYF. The CDR3, as DNA: TGTGCCAGCAGCTTAGCTGGGCTAGCGGAAGAGACCCAGTACTTC. Full variable domain (missing parts from reference TRBV7-6 and TRBJ2-5): GAGVSQSPRYKVTKRGQDVALRCDPISGHVSLYWYRQALGQGPEFLTYFNYEAQQDKSGLPNDRFSAERPEGSISTLTIQRTEQRDSAMYRCASSLAGLAEETQYFGPGTRLLVL.

CDR3 in DNA: TGCGCCAGCAGCCGCGGGGATAACGAGCGCCTCTATGGCTACACCTTC. Amino acids: CASSRGDNERLYGYTF. This chain links TRBV4-1 with TRBJ1-2; D remains ambiguous. The CDR3 is made up of 16 amino acids. Trimming stripped 4 bases from V and 4 bases from J, with 19 bases between. Germline assignment: CDR1 MGHRA and CDR2 YSYEKL.

The rearrangement uses TRBV4-3 and TRBJ2-6, with 7 bases matching TRBD2. Germline V gene lookup returns CDR1 LGHNA and CDR2 YSLEER. This CDR3 comprises 21 residues. The ends lost 1 base at V and 6 bases at J; junction bases unmatched: 21. CDR3 in amino acids: CASSQAVRGGALGRVANVLTF. DNA for the CDR3: TGCGCCAGCAGCCAAGCCGTTCGGGGAGGGGCTCTGGGTCGGGTGGCCAACGTCCTGACTTTC.

The rearrangement uses TRBV10-3 and TRBJ2-3, with 12 bases matching TRBD2. The V gene end was trimmed by 9 bases and the J gene end by 0 bases; junction bases not matched to a gene: 1. Per germline, CDR1 ENHRY and CDR2 SYGVKD. CDR3 length: 14 residues. The DNA for the CDR3 is TGTGCCATAGGGACTAGCGGGAGCACAGATACGCAGTATTTT. It translates to CAIGTSGSTDTQYF.

The chain carries TRBV2 and TRBJ1-2, with TRBD1 matching 9 bases. The germline gives CDR1 SNHLY, CDR2 FYNNEI. V shed 0 bases, J shed 7 bases, and the junction held 9 bases outside the gene matches. The CDR3 is 16 amino acids. DNA for the CDR3: TGTGCCAGCAGTGAAGCGGATCCTACAGGGGGCGGTGGCTACACCTTC. Residues: CASSEADPTGGGGYTF.

The chain carries TRBV19 and TRBJ1-3; D is ambiguous. Trimming left V 11 bases short and J 0 bases short, with 32 bases between. The CDR3 consists of 20 residues. Per germline, CDR1 LNHDA and CDR2 SQIVND (reference sequence). DNA of the CDR3: TGTGCCTGTCCACCTTTGGTCCGTCGCACTAGTCCCTCCTCTGGAAACACCATATATTTT. It translates to CACPPLVRRTSPSSGNTIYF. The full variable domain, completed using reference TRBV19 and TRBJ1-3, is DGGITQSPKYLFRKEGQNVTLSCEQNLNHDAMYWYRQDPGQGLRLIYYSQIVNDFQKGDIAEGYSVSREKKESFPLTVTSAQKNPTAFYLCACPPLVRRTSPSSGNTIYFGEGSWLTVV.

The CDR3 region has the DNA TGTGCCACAAAGCCCAGCGGGAGACTCCTCGGCCAAGAGACCCAGTACTTC. Translated: CATKPSGRLLGQETQYF. This rearrangement joins TRBV19 to TRBJ2-5; 8 nucleotides align to TRBD2. Germline values: CDR1 LNHDA, CDR2 SQIVND (reference sequence). V lost 10 bases, J lost 1 base, and 17 bases stayed unmatched. The CDR3 sequence is 17 residues long.

This chain connects TRBV28 to TRBJ1-2; D is possibly TRBD1 (6 bases). Germline CDR1 is MDHEN and CDR2 is SYDVKM. The CDR3 totals 15 residues. Trimming pared 8 bases from V and 4 bases from J, leaving 20 bases between. As DNA, the CDR3 is TGTGCCAGCCTTACAGGAGCCAGGGGTGTCTATGGCTACACCTTC. It translates to CASLTGARGVYGYTF.

The chain is built from TRBV27 and TRBJ2-3; TRBD2 matches at 9 bases. This CDR3 is built from 15 residues. The ends lost 5 bases at V and 5 bases at J; junction bases unmatched: 8. Germline CDR1 is MNHEY and CDR2 is SMNVEV (reference sequence). The CDR3 loop is CASSPWTSVGDTQYF. CDR3 in DNA: TGTGCCAGCAGTCCGTGGACTAGCGTGGGAGATACGCAGTATTTT.

The V and J genes are TRBV27 and TRBJ2-7; the match to TRBD1 covers 9 bases. After removal of 6 bases from V and 4 bases from J, the junction contained 10 bases not matched to a gene. The CDR3 length is 15 residues. Germline V gene sequence: CDR1 MNHEY, CDR2 SMNVEV (reference sequence). For the CDR3, the DNA is TGTGCCAGCAGGACCCATGGGACAGGGTTTTACGAGCAGTACTTC. This encodes CASRTHGTGFYEQYF.

J is TRBJ2-5 and V is TRBV18, with 9 positions matching TRBD2. Germline V gene lookup returns CDR1 KGHSH and CDR2 LQKENI. Trimming took 4 bases from V and 5 from J; bases not matched to a gene: 11. This CDR3 region has 16 residues. This CDR3 is CASSRSRGGAGETQYF. Written as DNA, the CDR3 is TGTGCCAGCTCACGTTCGCGGGGGGGCGCAGGGGAGACCCAGTACTTC.

The V call is TRBV6-5, the J call TRBJ2-7, with 11 bases aligning to TRBD2. Germline loops: CDR1 MNHEY, CDR2 SVGAGI. The CDR3 extends over 15 amino acids. Losses at the gene ends were 5 bases for V and 2 bases for J; bases not matched to a gene: 5. Here the CDR3 reads CASSQGLAVTYEQYF. Here the CDR3 DNA reads TGTGCCAGCAGTCAGGGACTAGCGGTAACCTACGAGCAGTACTTC.

J is TRBJ2-2 and V is TRBV4-1; 7 bases are a match to TRBD1. With V trimmed by 4 bases and J by 4 bases, 6 bases remained unmatched. Germline V gene lookup returns CDR1 MGHRA and CDR2 YSYEKL. The CDR3 is 15 residues long. CDR3 DNA: TGCGCCAGCAGCCCACAACAGGGGACCACCGGGGAGCTGTTTTTT. Translating it yields CASSPQQGTTGELFF.

The chain employs TRBV4-3 and TRBJ1-1; 7 nucleotides match TRBD1. The trim removed 3 bases at V and 3 bases at J, leaving 13 bases unmatched. Germline values: CDR1 LGHNA, CDR2 YSLEER. The CDR3 spans 17 residues. The CDR3 loop reads CASSHNFDRVRDTEAFF. DNA of the CDR3: TGCGCCAGCAGCCACAACTTCGACAGGGTAAGGGACACTGAAGCTTTCTTT.